Below are 16 T cell receptor beta chains sequenced from a single sample in a study of T cell responses to AZD1222 COVID-19 vaccine. Clones were read by immunoSEQ multiplex PCR, and TCRdb kept only the in-frame ones, dropping some. The table records around 140,000 clones, around nine tenths of them present only once. The sequences come from peripheral blood, collected 28 days after the second AZD1222 dose. These receptors all come from an adult who received the AZD1222 COVID-19 vaccine.

The genes are TRBV7-9 and TRBJ1-2; D perhaps matches TRBD1 (5 bases). Germline lookup yields CDR1 SEHNR and CDR2 FQNEAQ (reference sequence). Trimming took 4 bases from V and 6 from J, leaving 15 bases between them. CDR3 length equals 14 residues. CDR3 nucleotides: TGTGCCAGCAGCTCCGGGACCCAAGGGCATGGCTACACCTTC. Translated: CASSSGTQGHGYTF.

The rearrangement uses TRBV19 and TRBJ1-5; D is undetermined. The germline V gene encodes CDR1 LNHDA and CDR2 SQIVND (reference sequence). The CDR3 contains 15 residues. Trimming removed 7 bases from V and 0 bases from J, with 13 bases in between. This CDR3 is CASTLVPYSNQPQHF. CDR3 coding DNA: TGTGCCAGTACCCTGGTACCTTATAGCAATCAGCCCCAGCATTTT.

The genes are TRBV29-1 and TRBJ1-1; TRBD1 is a possible D gene (5 bases). Looked up from germline, CDR1 is SQVTM and CDR2 is ANQGSEA. The CDR3 extends over 14 amino acids. Trimming left V 0 bases short and J 3 bases short, with 11 bases between. DNA for the CDR3: TGCAGCGTTGAAGAACGGGGCCGGTACACTGAAGCTTTCTTT. Encoded protein: CSVEERGRYTEAFF.

The chain has TRBV5-6 and TRBJ2-7; a possible D gene is TRBD2 (6 bases). Trimming removed 2 bases at V and 3 bases at J, with 15 bases between. In germline, CDR1 is SGHDT, CDR2 YYEEEE. This CDR3 comprises 15 residues. The CDR3 DNA reads TGTGCCAGCAGCTTAGACGGGAGATCATTCTACGAGCAGTACGTC. It encodes CASSLDGRSFYEQYV.

V usage is TRBV4-2 and J usage is TRBJ2-2, with D tentatively TRBD1 or TRBD2 (5 bases each). Germline V gene lookup returns CDR1 LGHNA and CDR2 YNFKEQ. Trimming shortened V by 0 bases and J by 6 bases, and 11 bases separated the two germline ends. This CDR3 is built from 15 residues. CDR3 amino acids: CASSQELRGAGELFF. CDR3 coding DNA: TGTGCCAGCAGCCAAGAATTGAGGGGAGCCGGGGAGCTGTTTTTT.

The chain is built from TRBV3-1 (or the pseudogene TRBV3-2) and TRBJ2-6; D not resolved. This CDR3 is 15 amino acids long. Germline V lookup: CDR1 LGHDT, CDR2 YNNKEL (reference sequence). Trimming cost V 5 bases and J 2 bases, with 10 bases left between them. CDR3 sequence reads: CASSSWNPGANVLTF. CDR3 sequence (DNA): TGTGCCAGCAGCTCCTGGAACCCTGGGGCCAACGTCCTGACTTTC.

This clone was recorded once. This chain links TRBV27 with TRBJ2-3, with D possibly TRBD2 on 6 matching bases. Trimming pared 3 bases from V and 11 bases from J, leaving 12 bases between. This CDR3 is built from 12 residues. Germline values: CDR1 MNHEY, CDR2 SMNVEV (reference sequence). The DNA of the CDR3 is TGTGCCAGCAGTTTTGGAGGGGCTGGGCAGTATTTT. As protein: CASSFGGAGQYF.

The chain links TRBV6-5 to TRBJ1-1; D is unclear. CDR3 length equals 13 residues. Trimming removed 5 bases at V and 1 base at J, with 8 bases between. Germline CDR1 is MNHEY and CDR2 is SVGAGI. For the CDR3, the DNA is TGTGCCAGCAGTACCTCTCAGAACACTGAAGCTTTCTTT. Translation gives CASSTSQNTEAFF.

This chain links TRBV6-5 with TRBJ2-5, with 7 bases lining up with TRBD1. This CDR3 has 15 amino acids. Germline loops: CDR1 MNHEY, CDR2 SVGAGI. V shed 0 bases and J 5 bases; nucleotides not matched to a gene: 6. CDR3 loop: CASSYSIAGGETQYF. The CDR3 DNA reads as TGTGCCAGCAGTTACTCGATCGCAGGGGGTGAGACCCAGTACTTC.

The chain carries TRBV6-2 or TRBV6-3 and TRBJ2-1; D gene ambiguous. V lost 6 bases and J lost 0, with 12 bases in between. This CDR3 has 15 residues. Germline-derived CDR1 and CDR2 are MNHEY and SVGEGT. The DNA of the CDR3 is TGTGCCAGCAGCCCCGACTTGAGCTCCTACAATGAGCAGTTCTTC. Translated, it gives CASSPDLSSYNEQFF.

This chain joins TRBV19 and TRBJ1-1, with 7 positions matching TRBD1. V was clipped by 5 bases and J by 10 bases; unmatched bases: 7. Germline values: CDR1 LNHDA, CDR2 SQIVND (reference sequence). CDR3 length equals 12 residues. CDR3 DNA: TGTGCCAGTAGTTTGGGTGCAGGGGGAGCTTTCTTT. Translating it yields CASSLGAGGAFF.

The rearrangement uses TRBV5-1 and TRBJ2-5, with TRBD2 matching over 7 bases. Per germline, CDR1 SGHRS and CDR2 YFSETQ. The CDR3 totals 14 residues. Germline trimming cut 1 base from V and 5 bases from J; bases unmatched to any gene: 5. CDR3 DNA: TGCGCCAGCAGCTTGCGCGGGAGCAGCGAGACCCAGTACTTC. Amino acid sequence: CASSLRGSSETQYF.

This clone was found many times. The chain couples TRBV6-2 or TRBV6-3 to TRBJ1-2; D may be TRBD1 (5 bases). There are 14 residues in the CDR3. The V end was cut by 5 bases, the J end by 6 bases, with 16 bases between. Germline V gene sequence: CDR1 MNHEY, CDR2 SVGEGT. For the CDR3, the DNA is TGTGCCAGCAGTCGGGACGATTCAAGCGATGGCTACACCTTC. Protein product: CASSRDDSSDGYTF.

This chain joins TRBV28 and TRBJ1-1; D is ambiguous. Germline V lookup: CDR1 MDHEN, CDR2 SYDVKM. This CDR3 contains 14 residues. With 8 bases removed from V and 2 bases from J, the gap between germline ends came to 15 bases. The chain's CDR3 is CASRLQFPNTEAFF. The CDR3 DNA reads TGTGCCAGCCGCCTACAGTTTCCCAACACTGAAGCTTTCTTT. Full variable domain (outside the CDR3, taken from reference TRBV28 and TRBJ1-1): DVKVTQSSRYLVKRTGEKVFLECVQDMDHENMFWYRQDPGLGLRLIYFSYDVKMKEKGDIPEGYSVSREKKERFSLILESASTNQTSMYLCASRLQFPNTEAFFGQGTRLTVV.

J is TRBJ1-4 and V is TRBV6-6; D might be TRBD1 (5 bases). The CDR3 runs 17 residues. The germline V gene encodes CDR1 MNHNY and CDR2 SVGAGI (reference sequence). V was pared by 5 bases and J by 0 bases, with 16 bases between. The DNA for the CDR3 is TGTGCCAGCAGTCTCAGGGAGGTTCGAGCAACTAATGAAAAACTGTTTTTT. Translating it yields CASSLREVRATNEKLFF.

This sequence joins TRBV15 and TRBJ1-2, with no clear D. This CDR3 has 16 amino acids. Germline CDR1 is LNHNV and CDR2 is YYDKDF (reference sequence). V lost 0 bases to trimming and J lost 3 bases, with 14 bases between them. CDR3 bases: TGTGCCACCAGCAGAGATCGGAGCAATTTACACTATGGCTACACCTTC. Amino acid sequence: CATSRDRSNLHYGYTF.